This T cell receptor beta chain stems from a study of T cells after yellow fever vaccination. Study-level background: Fractions with few cells were prepared using SMART-Seq v4 Ultra Low Input.

This CDR3 spans 14 amino acids. Germline V lookup: CDR1 SGHRS, CDR2 YFSETQ. V was cut by 0 bases and J by 2 bases, with 9 bases left in between. TCRdb independently ran MiXCR on the 5' RACE reads; one entry per CDR3 protein. Altogether some 160,000 distinct CDR3 sequences are present, roughly 9% being singletons, with the ten largest covering around 40%. The chain recombines TRBV5-1 with TRBJ2-7, with D perhaps assigned TRBD1 or TRBD2 (6 bases each). The material sequenced was CD8+ T cells sorted from PBMCs, taken 45 days after the yellow fever booster vaccination. The sequence derives from a man between 18 and 35 years old who received the YFV17D yellow fever vaccine. CDR3 DNA sequence: TGCGCCAGCAGCTTGGCCGGGGGCGCCTACGAGCAGTACTTC. The encoded protein is CASSLAGGAYEQYF.